This T cell receptor beta chain was obtained from a study of T cell clonality in common variable immunodeficiency. Study results and caveats: CVID subjects shared fewer TCRbeta clones than healthy controls did.

Deletions cut 2 bases from V and 2 bases from J, with 16 bases between. This CDR3 is built from 17 residues. CDR1 is KGHSH, CDR2 LQKENI, per germline. Patients and controls were mostly of Caucasian heritage. Equal genomic DNA amounts from CVID and control samples were sequenced. TCRdb's table, derived via immunoSEQ multiplex PCR, lists solely in-frame clones and lacks some. This sample has approximately 37,000 clones, each found more than once. This clone came up many times. Its antigen remains unidentified. The read is 3 residues too short to cover the CDR3 end, so that end is filled in from the germline J gene.

The sequence came from a person aged 18 to 69 in good health. V is TRBV18 and J is TRBJ1-5; tentative D call: TRBD1 (6 bases). The material sequenced was peripheral blood mononuclear cells. CDR3 DNA (partial): TGTGCCAGCTCACCAGCTGGGGGCAGGGCGGGCAATCAGCCC. This gives the protein CASSPAGGRAGNQP. The entire CDR3 reads CASSPAGGRAGNQPQHF.